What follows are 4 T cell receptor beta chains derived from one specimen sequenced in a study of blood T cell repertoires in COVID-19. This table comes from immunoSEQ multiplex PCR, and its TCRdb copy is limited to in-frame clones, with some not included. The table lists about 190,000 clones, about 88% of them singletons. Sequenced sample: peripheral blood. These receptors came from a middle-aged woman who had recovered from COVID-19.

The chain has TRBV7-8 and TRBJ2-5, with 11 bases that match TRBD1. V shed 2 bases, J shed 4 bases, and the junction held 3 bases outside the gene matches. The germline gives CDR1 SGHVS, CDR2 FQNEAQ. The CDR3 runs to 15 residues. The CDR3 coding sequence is TGTGCCAGCAGCTTATTGGGGACAGGGGGAGAGACCCAGTACTTC. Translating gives CASSLLGTGGETQYF.

In DNA form, the CDR3 reads TGTGCCAGCTCACCACTGGTAGATGGCGAGCAGTACTTC. The encoded protein is CASSPLVDGEQYF. The chain carries TRBV18 and TRBJ2-7; D is unresolved. Per germline, CDR1 KGHSH and CDR2 LQKENI. The CDR3 has 13 residues. V lost 1 base, J lost 6 bases, and 10 bases lay in between.

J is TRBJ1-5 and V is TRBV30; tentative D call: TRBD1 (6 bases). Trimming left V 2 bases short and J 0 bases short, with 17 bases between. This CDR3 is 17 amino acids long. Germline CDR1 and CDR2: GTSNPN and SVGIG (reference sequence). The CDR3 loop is CAWSPGHETISNQPQHF. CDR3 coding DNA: TGTGCCTGGAGTCCGGGACACGAAACAATTAGCAATCAGCCCCAGCATTTT.

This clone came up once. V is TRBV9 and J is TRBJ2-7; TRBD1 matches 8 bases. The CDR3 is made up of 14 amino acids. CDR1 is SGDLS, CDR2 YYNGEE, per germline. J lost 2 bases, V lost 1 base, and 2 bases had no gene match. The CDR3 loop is CASSVQGATYEQYF. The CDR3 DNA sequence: TGTGCCAGCAGCGTACAGGGGGCAACCTACGAGCAGTACTTC.